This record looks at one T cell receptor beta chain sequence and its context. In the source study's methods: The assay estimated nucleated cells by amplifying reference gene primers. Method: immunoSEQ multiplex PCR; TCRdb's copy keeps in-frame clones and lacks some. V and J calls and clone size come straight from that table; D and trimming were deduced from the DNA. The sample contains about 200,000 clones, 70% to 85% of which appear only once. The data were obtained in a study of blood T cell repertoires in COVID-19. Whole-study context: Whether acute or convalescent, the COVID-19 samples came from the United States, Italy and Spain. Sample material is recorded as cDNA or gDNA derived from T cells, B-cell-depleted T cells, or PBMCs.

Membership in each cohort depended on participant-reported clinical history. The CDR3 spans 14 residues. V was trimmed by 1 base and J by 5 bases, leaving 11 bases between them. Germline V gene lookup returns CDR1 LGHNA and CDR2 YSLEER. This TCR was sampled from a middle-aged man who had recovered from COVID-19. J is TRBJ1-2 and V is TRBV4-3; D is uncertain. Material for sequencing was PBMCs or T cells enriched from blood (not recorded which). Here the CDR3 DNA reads TGCGCCAGCAGCCAAGCGAGACACCTTTATGGCTACACCTTC. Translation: CASSQARHLYGYTF.